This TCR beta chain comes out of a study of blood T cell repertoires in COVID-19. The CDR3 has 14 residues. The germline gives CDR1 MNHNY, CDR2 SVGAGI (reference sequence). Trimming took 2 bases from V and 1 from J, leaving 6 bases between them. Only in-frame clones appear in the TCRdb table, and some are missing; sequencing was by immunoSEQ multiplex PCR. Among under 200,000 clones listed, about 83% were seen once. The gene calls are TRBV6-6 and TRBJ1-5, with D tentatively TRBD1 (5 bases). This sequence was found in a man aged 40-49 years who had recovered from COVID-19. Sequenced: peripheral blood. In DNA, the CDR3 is TGTGCCAGCAGTTACAGGGGAAGCAATCAGCCCCAGCATTTT. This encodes CASSYRGSNQPQHF.